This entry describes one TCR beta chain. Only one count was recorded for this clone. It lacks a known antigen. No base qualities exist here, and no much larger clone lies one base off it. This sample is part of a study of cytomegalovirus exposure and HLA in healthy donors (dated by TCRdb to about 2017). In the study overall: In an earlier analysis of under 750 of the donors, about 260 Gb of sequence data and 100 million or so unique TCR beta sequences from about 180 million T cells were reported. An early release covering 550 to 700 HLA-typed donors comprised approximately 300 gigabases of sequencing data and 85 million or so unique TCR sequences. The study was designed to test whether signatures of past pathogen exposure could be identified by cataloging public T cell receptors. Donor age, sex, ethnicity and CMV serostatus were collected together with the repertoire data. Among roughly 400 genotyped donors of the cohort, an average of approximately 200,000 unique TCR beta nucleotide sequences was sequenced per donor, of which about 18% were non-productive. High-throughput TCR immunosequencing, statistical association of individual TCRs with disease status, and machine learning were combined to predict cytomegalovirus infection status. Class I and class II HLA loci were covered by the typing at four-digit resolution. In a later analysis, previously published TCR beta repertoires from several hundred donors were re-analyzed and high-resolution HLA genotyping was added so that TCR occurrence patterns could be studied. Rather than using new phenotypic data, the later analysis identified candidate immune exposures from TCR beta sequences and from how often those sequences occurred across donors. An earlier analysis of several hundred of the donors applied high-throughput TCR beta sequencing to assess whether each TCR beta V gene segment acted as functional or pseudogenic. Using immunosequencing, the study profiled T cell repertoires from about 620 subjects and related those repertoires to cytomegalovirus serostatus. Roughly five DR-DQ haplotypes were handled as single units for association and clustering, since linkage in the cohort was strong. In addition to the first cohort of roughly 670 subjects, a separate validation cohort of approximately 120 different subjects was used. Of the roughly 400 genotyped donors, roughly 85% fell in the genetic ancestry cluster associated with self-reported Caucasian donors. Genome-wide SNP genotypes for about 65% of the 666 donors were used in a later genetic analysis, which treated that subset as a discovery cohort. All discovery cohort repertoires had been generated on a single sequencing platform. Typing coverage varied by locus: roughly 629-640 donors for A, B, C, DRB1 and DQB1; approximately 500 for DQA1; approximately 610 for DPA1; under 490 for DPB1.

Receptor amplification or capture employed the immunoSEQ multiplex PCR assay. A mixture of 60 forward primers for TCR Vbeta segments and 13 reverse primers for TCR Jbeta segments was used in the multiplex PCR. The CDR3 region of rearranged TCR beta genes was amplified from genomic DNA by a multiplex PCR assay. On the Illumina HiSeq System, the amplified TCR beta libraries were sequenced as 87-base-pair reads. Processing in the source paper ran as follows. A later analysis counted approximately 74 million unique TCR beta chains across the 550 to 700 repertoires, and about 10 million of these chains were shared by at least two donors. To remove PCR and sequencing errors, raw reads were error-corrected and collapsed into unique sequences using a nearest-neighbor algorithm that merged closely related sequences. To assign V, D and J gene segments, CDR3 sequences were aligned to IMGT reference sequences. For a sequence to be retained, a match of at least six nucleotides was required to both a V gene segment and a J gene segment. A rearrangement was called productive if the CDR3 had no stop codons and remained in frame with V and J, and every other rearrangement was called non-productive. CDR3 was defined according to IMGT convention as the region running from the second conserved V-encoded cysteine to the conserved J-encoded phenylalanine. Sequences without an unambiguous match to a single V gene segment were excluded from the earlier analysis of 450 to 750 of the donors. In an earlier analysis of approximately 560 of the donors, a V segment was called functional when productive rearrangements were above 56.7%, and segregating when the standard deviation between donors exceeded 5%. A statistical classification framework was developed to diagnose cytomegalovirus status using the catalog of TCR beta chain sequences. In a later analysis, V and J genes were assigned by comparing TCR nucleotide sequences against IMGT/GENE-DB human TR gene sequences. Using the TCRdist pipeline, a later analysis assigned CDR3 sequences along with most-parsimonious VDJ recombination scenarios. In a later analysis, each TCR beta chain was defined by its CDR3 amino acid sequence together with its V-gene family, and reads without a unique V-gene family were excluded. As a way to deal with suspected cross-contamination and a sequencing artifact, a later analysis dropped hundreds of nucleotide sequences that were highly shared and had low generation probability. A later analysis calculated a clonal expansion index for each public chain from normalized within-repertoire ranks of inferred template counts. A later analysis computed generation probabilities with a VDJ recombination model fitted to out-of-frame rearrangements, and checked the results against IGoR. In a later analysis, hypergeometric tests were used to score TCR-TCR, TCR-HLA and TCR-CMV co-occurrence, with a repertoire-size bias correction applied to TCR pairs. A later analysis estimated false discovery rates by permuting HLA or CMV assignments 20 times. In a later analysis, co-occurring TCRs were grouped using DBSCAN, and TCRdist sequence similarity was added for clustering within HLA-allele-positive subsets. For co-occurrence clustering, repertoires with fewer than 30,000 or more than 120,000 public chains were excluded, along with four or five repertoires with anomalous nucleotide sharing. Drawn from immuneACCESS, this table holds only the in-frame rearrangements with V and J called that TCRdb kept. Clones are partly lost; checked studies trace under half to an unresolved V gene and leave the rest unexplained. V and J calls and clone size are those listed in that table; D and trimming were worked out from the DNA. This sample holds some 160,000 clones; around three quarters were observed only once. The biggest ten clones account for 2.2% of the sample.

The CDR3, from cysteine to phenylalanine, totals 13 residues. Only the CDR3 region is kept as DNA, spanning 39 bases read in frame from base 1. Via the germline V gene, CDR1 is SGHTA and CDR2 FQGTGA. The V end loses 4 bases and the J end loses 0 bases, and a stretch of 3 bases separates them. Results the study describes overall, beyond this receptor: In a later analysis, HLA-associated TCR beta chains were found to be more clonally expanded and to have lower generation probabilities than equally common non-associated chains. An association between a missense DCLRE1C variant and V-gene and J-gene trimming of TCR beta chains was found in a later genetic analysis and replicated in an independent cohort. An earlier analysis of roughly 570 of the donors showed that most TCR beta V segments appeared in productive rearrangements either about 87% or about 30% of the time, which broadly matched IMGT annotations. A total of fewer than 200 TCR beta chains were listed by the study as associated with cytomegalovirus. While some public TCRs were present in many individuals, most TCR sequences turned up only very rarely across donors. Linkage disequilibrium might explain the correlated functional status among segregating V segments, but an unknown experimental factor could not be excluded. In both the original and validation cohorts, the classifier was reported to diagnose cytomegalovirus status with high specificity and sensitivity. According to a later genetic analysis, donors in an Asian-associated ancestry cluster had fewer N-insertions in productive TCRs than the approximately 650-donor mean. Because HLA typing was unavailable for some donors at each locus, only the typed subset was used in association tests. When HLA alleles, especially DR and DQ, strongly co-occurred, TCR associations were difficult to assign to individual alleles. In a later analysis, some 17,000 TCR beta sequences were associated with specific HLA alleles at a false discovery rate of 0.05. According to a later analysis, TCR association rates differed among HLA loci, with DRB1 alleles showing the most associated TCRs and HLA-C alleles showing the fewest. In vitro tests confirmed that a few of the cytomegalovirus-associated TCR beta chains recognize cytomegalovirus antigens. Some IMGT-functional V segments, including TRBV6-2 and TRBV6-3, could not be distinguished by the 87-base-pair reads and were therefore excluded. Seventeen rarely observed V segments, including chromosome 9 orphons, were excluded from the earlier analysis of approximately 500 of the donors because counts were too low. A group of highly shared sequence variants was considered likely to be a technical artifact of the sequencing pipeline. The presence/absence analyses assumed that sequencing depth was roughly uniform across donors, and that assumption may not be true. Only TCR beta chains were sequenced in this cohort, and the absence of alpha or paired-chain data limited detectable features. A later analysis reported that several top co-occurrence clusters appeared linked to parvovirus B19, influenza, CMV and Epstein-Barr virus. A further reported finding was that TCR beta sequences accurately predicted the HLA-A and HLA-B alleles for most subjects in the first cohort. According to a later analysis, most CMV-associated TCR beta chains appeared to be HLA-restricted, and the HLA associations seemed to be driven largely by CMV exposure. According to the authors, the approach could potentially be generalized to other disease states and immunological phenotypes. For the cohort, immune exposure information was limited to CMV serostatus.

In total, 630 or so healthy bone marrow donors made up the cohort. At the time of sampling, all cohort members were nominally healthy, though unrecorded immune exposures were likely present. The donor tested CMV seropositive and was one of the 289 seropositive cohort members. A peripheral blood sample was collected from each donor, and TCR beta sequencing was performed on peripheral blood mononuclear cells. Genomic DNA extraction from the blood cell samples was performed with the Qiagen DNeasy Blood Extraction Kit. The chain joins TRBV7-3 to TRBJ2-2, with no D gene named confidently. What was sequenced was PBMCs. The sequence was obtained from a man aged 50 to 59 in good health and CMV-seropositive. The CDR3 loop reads CASSSSNTGELFF. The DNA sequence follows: TGTGCCAGCAGCTCCTCGAACACCGGGGAGCTGTTTTTT.